The 11 T cell receptor beta chains listed next were all sequenced from one sample in a study of human T cells and chemical hapten exposure. Time point described: pre-sensitization, week 0. Specified treatment: therapeutic diphenylcyclopropenone sensitization with weekly scalp DPC. TCRdb re-called the RACE reads through MiXCR, storing one row per CDR3 protein. The data show under 110,000 distinct CDR3 sequences, roughly 12% seen once. Material: whole blood, obtained in connection with sensitization to the hapten diphenylcyclopropenone (DPC). These receptor sequences come from a woman between 45 and 65 years old with alopecia areata. Some clones in this sample may be carry-over from other donors' samples.

This clonotype has only a few counts. The rearrangement joins TRBV29-1 to TRBJ2-7; D is perhaps TRBD1 (7 bases). Trimming stripped 4 bases from V and 3 bases from J, with 16 bases between. In germline, CDR1 is SQVTM, CDR2 ANQGSEA. This CDR3 is 14 amino acids long. The CDR3 DNA reads TGCAGCGTTGTGCGGGACAGATCGTACTACGAGCAGTACTTC. It yields the protein CSVVRDRSYYEQYF.

The sample holds many counts of this clonotype. Here the CDR3 DNA reads TGTGCCAGCAGTTACTTATTAGAGACAGGGGGCGTCGAGCAGTACTTC. Protein sequence: CASSYLLETGGVEQYF. The chain links TRBV6-2 or TRBV6-3 to TRBJ2-7; 10 bases line up with TRBD1. This CDR3 has 16 residues. With 1 base clipped from V and 6 bases from J, the junction kept 9 bases outside the gene matches. The germline gives CDR1 MNHEY, CDR2 SVGEGT.

This chain uses TRBV6-1 with TRBJ1-1, with D tentatively TRBD1 (5 bases). Trimming pared 2 bases from V and 0 bases from J, leaving 16 bases between. The germline V gene has CDR1 MNHNS and CDR2 SASEGT. The CDR3 has 17 amino acids. CDR3 amino acids: CASSEFAQVNLNTEAFF. Here the CDR3 DNA reads TGTGCCAGCAGTGAATTTGCACAGGTGAATTTGAACACTGAAGCTTTCTTT.

The chain links TRBV20-1 to TRBJ1-2; 9 nucleotides agree with TRBD1. V gave up 2 bases and J gave up 0 bases; unmatched junction bases: 7. Germline V gene data show CDR1 as DFQATT and CDR2 as SNEGSKA (reference sequence). The CDR3 spans 16 residues. The CDR3, as DNA: TGCAGTGCTAGAAGGGACAGGGCTAGAGCTAACTATGGCTACACCTTC. Protein: CSARRDRARANYGYTF.

The V and J genes are TRBV11-2 and TRBJ2-3; unclear D gene. The CDR3 is 11 amino acids. Germline V gives CDR1 SGHAT, CDR2 FQNNGV. V was clipped by 6 bases and J by 7 bases, with 8 bases between them. DNA of the CDR3: TGTGCCAGCAGAATAGGGCATACGCAGTATTTT. It is translated as CASRIGHTQYF.

V gene TRBV25-1 combines with J gene TRBJ1-4, with a possible D match to TRBD1 (5 bases). The length of the CDR3 is 16 residues. CDR1 is MGHDK, CDR2 SYGVNS, per germline. V lost 0 bases, J lost 0 bases, and 8 bases lay in between. The CDR3 DNA is TGTGCCAGCAGTGAATATAGAGGGGCAACTAATGAAAAACTGTTTTTT. Translated: CASSEYRGATNEKLFF.

This clonotype was detected ten times or more. The chain is built from TRBV29-1 and TRBJ2-1, with 7 bases lining up with TRBD1. Germline values: CDR1 SQVTM, CDR2 ANQGSEA. The CDR3 covers 12 residues. V was pared by 6 bases and J by 12 bases, with 11 bases of the junction left unmatched. The CDR3 DNA reads as TGCAGCGTGCAATCGGGGACAGAAAGGCAGTTCTTC. Its translation: CSVQSGTERQFF.

At least ten counts were recorded for this clonotype. This chain links TRBV6-2 or TRBV6-3 with TRBJ2-5; possible D gene TRBD1, 5 bases. Trimming left V 2 bases short and J 7 bases short, with 8 bases between. Per germline, CDR1 MNHEY and CDR2 SVGEGT. This CDR3 has 12 amino acids. The CDR3 nucleotides read TGTGCCAGCAGTTACGTGGGGCCGACCCAGTACTTC. This codes for CASSYVGPTQYF.

This clonotype has ten or more counts. The rearrangement joins TRBV27 to TRBJ2-1, with TRBD2 matching over 8 bases. The CDR3 is 15 amino acids. V lost 3 bases and J lost 7; bases outside the gene matches: 8. Germline V gene data show CDR1 as MNHEY and CDR2 as SMNVEV (reference sequence). CDR3: CASSFTGLGQNEQFF. CDR3 DNA sequence: TGTGCCAGCAGTTTCACGGGACTAGGGCAAAATGAGCAGTTCTTC.

V usage is TRBV28 and J usage is TRBJ2-3; TRBD2 matches at 8 bases. V shed 5 bases, J shed 4 bases, and the junction held 5 bases outside the gene matches. CDR1 and CDR2 from the germline V gene are MDHEN and SYDVKM. There are 14 residues in the CDR3. The CDR3: CASSPGLASDTQYF. CDR3 in DNA: TGTGCCAGCAGTCCAGGACTAGCCTCAGATACGCAGTATTTT.

This chain joins TRBV24-1 and TRBJ2-1; 9 positions match TRBD2. The germline V gene has CDR1 KGHDR and CDR2 SFDVKD. With 10 bases clipped from V and 3 bases from J, the junction kept 6 bases outside the gene matches. CDR3 length: 14 residues. CDR3 coding DNA: TGTGCCACACAAAGGCGGGGGGGCTACAATGAGCAGTTCTTC. Encoded protein: CATQRRGGYNEQFF.